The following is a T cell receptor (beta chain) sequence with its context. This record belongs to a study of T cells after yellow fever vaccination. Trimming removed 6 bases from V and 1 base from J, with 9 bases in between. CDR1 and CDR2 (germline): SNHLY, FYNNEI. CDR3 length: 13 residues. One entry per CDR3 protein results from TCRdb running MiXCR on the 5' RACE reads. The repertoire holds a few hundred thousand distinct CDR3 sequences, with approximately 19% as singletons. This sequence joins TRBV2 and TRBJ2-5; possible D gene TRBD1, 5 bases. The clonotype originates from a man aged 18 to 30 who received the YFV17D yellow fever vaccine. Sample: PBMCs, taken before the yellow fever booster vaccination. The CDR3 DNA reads TGTGCCAGCAGAGGGGCCTCCCAAGAGACCCAGTACTTC. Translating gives CASRGASQETQYF.